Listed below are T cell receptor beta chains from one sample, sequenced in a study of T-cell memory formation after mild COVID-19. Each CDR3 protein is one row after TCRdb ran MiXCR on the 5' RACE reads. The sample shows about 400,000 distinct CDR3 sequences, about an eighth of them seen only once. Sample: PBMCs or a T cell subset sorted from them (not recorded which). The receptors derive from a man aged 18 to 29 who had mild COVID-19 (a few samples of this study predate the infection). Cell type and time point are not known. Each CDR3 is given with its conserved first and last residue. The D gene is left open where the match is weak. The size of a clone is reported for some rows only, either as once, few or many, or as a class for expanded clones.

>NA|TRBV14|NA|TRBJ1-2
TGTGCCAGCAGTCTGGGGACGGGGTCTGGCTATGGCTACACCTTC
CASSLGTGSGYGYTF
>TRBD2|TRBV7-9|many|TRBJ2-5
TGTGCCAGCAGCTTAGGGACTAGCGGCCAAGAGACCCAGTACTTC
CASSLGTSGQETQYF
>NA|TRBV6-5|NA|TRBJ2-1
TGTGCCAGCAGATTCAGGGAGTTTAATGAGCAGTTCTTC
CASRFREFNEQFF
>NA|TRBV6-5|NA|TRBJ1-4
TGTGCCAGCAGTTACAGCGGAAAACTGTTTTTT
CASSYSGKLFF
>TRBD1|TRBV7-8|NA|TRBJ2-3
TGTGCCAGCAGCTACGGACAGGGGCGGGGGAGCACAGATACGCAGTATTTT
CASSYGQGRGSTDTQYF
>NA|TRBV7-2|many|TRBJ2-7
TGTGCCAGCAGCTCCCCCGGGACGGCATTTGGCGAGCAGTACTTC
CASSSPGTAFGEQYF
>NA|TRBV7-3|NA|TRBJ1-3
TGTGCCAGCAGCTTACAGGGTTTAGCTGGAAACACCATATATTTT
CASSLQGLAGNTIYF
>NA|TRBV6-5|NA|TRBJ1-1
TGTGCCAGCAGTTACTTAAGGGTTAACACTGAAGCTTTCTTT
CASSYLRVNTEAFF
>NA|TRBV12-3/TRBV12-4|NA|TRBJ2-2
TGTGCCAGCAAAGTTCTCGGGGAGCTGTTTTTT
CASKVLGELFF
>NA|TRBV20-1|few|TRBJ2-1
TGCAGTGCTAGAGATGGGGAGAGGTACAATGAGCAGTTCTTC
CSARDGERYNEQFF
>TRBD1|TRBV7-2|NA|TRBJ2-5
TGTGCCAGCAGCTTAAGCCAGGGGGCGTCGGAGACCCAGTACTTC
CASSLSQGASETQYF
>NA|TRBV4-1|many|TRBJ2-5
TGCGCCAGCAGGCCCTCCCTTAGGGAGACCCAGTACTTC
CASRPSLRETQYF
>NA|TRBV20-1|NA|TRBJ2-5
TGCAGTGCTTATCGGACGGGCGGAGAGACCCAGTACTTC
CSAYRTGGETQYF
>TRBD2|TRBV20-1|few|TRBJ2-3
TGCAGTGCTAGAGTCGCTAGCGGGGTCGGAGATACGCAGTATTTT
CSARVASGVGDTQYF
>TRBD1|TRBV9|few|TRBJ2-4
TGTGCCAGCCGGACAGGGGTTGGGTTCGGTCAGTACTTC
CASRTGVGFGQYF
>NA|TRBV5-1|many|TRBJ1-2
TGCGCCAGCAGCTTGGTGGCCAAGGGGTTGTCGGGCTACACCTTC
CASSLVAKGLSGYTF
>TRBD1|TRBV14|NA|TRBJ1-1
TGTGCCAGCAGCCCGATTTACAGGGGGCGTAGGACTGAAGCTTTCTTT
CASSPIYRGRRTEAFF
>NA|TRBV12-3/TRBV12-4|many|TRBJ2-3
TGTGCCAGCAGGCCGACAGCCAGCACAGATACGCAGTATTTT
CASRPTASTDTQYF
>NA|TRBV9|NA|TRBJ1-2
TGTGCCAGCAGTGGGTATGGCTACACCTTC
CASSGYGYTF
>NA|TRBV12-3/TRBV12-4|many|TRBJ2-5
TGTGCCAGCAGTACGCGAAGAGAGACCCAGTACTTC
CASSTRRETQYF
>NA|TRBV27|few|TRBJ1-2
TGTGCCAGTCGTGATATTCCGGACCAAACGGGGAATGGCTACACCTTC
CASRDIPDQTGNGYTF
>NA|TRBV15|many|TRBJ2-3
TGTGCCACCAGCAGAGGTGACTGGTTAGATACGCAGTATTTT
CATSRGDWLDTQYF
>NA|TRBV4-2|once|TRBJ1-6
TGTGCCAGCAGCCAAGAAGGAACAGGGAAAAGGTCACCCCTCCACTTT
CASSQEGTGKRSPLHF
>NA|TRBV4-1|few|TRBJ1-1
TGCGCCAGCAGCCGCGGAGGCCGGGAGATGAACACTGAAGCTTTCTTT
CASSRGGREMNTEAFF
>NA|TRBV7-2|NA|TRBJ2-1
TGTGCCAGCAGCTTACCCACAGGACCAAAGTTCTTC
CASSLPTGPKFF
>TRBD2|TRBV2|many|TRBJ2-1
TGTGCCAGCAGTGGGGGACTAGCGGGAGGGGAGCAGTTCTTC
CASSGGLAGGEQFF
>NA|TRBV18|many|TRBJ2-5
TGTGCCAGCTCACCACGTTCCCAAGAGACCCAGTACTTC
CASSPRSQETQYF
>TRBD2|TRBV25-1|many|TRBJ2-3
TGTGCCAGCAGGTTAGCGGGGAGCACAGATACGCAGTATTTT
CASRLAGSTDTQYF
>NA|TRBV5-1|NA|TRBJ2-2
TGCGCCAGCAGCACGCAGGACAGCCTGAACACCGGGGAGCTGTTTTTT
CASSTQDSLNTGELFF